This T cell receptor beta chain emerged from a study of long-term antiretroviral therapy in people with HIV. The assay used was immunoSEQ (version v3.0), run at survey level. This table comes from immunoSEQ multiplex PCR, and its TCRdb copy is limited to in-frame clones, with some not included. The data contain tens of thousands of clones, 81% of them singletons. Germline loops: CDR1 SGHTA, CDR2 FQGTGA. The CDR3 consists of 14 residues. V gave up 3 bases and J gave up 7 bases, with 13 bases separating them. Sample: unsorted PBMCs, taken 0.1 years before starting antiretroviral therapy. V is TRBV7-3 and J is TRBJ2-1, with a weak D call TRBD2 (6 bases). The source is a man aged 35-49 years with HIV. CDR3 coding DNA: TGTGCCAGCAGCTTCGGTGGGGGAGGTAATGAGCAGTTCTTC. It is translated as CASSFGGGGNEQFF. The variable domain in full, with the rest retrieved from reference TRBV7-3 and TRBJ2-1, is GAGVSQTPSNKVTEKGKYVELRCDPISGHTALYWYRQSLGQGPEFLIYFQGTGAADDSGLPNDRFFAVRPEGSVSTLKIQRTERGDSAVYLCASSFGGGGNEQFFGPGTRLTVL.